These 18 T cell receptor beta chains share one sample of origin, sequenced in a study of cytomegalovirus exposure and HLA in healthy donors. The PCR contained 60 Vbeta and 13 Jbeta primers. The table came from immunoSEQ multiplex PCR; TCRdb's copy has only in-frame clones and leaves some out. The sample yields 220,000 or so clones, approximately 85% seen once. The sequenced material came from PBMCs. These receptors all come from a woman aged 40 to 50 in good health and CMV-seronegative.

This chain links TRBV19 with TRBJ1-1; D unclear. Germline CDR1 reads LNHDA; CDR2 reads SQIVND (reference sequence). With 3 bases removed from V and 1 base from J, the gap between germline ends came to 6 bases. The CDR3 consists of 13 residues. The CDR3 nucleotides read TGTGCCAGTAGTATTCAGGAGAACACTGAAGCTTTCTTT. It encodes CASSIQENTEAFF.

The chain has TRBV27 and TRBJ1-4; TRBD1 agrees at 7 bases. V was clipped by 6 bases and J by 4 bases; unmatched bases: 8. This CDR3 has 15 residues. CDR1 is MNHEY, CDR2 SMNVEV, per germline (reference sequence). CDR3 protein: CASSRDSVFNEKLFF. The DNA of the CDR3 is TGTGCCAGCAGCCGGGACAGCGTTTTTAATGAAAAACTGTTTTTT.

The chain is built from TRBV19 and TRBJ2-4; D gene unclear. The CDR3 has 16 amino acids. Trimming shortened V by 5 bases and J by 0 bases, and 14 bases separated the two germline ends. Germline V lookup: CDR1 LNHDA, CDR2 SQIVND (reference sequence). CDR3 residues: CASSPLDGRAKNIQYF. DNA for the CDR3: TGTGCCAGTAGTCCCCTCGATGGCAGAGCCAAAAACATTCAGTACTTC.

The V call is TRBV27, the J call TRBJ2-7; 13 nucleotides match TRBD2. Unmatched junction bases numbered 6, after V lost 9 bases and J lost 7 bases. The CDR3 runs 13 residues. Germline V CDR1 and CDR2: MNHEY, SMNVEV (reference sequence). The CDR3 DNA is TGTGCCAGTAGGACTAGCGGGAGTTTTGAGCAGTACTTC. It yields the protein CASRTSGSFEQYF.

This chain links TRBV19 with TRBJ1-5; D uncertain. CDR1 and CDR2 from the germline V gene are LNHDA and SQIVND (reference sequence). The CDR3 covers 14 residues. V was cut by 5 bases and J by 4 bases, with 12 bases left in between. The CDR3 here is CASSGLRDNQPQHF. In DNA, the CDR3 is TGTGCCAGTAGTGGGTTACGGGATAATCAGCCCCAGCATTTT.

The CDR3 bases are TGTGCCAGCAGACCACTAGCGGGGTCACCGAATGAGCAGTTCTTC. Translated: CASRPLAGSPNEQFF. This chain connects TRBV11-2 to TRBJ2-1, with 10 bases aligning to TRBD2. The germline gives CDR1 SGHAT, CDR2 FQNNGV. The CDR3 has 15 amino acids. The ends lost 6 bases at V and 7 bases at J; junction bases unmatched: 9.

Here the CDR3 reads CATSRPTVTEAFF. For the CDR3, the DNA is TGTGCCACCAGCAGACCGACAGTCACTGAAGCTTTCTTT. This rearrangement joins TRBV15 to TRBJ1-1; possibly TRBD1 for D (5 bases). Germline CDR1 reads LNHNV; CDR2 reads YYDKDF (reference sequence). Trimming took off 2 bases at V and 4 bases at J, with 8 bases between the two ends. The CDR3 sequence is 13 residues long.

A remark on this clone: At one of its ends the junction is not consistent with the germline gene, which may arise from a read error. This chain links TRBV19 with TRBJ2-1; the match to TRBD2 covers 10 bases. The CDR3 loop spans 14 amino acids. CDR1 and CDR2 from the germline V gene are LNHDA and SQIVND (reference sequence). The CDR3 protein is CASTITSGNNEQFF. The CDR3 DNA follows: TGTGCCAGTACTATAACTAGCGGGAACAATGAGCAGTTCTTC.

The CDR3 DNA sequence: TGTGCCAGCAGTTTGGGCAGGGGATGGGGCTACACCTTC. Protein sequence: CASSLGRGWGYTF. V gene TRBV27 combines with J gene TRBJ1-2; D might be TRBD1 (6 bases). Germline V lookup: CDR1 MNHEY, CDR2 SMNVEV (reference sequence). The CDR3 covers 13 residues. Trimming cost V 3 bases and J 8 bases, with 13 bases left between them.

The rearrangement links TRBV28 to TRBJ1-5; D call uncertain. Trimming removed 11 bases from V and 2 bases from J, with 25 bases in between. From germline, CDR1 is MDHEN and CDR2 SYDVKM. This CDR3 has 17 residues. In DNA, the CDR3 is TGTGCCTCAGCAAGGAGGCAAGCTCCGTATGGCAATCAGCCCCAGCATTTT. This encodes CASARRQAPYGNQPQHF.

This CDR3 is CASSHHNSPLHF. CDR3 sequence (DNA): TGTGCCAGCAGCCATCATAATTCACCCCTCCACTTT. The gene calls are TRBV7-9 and TRBJ1-6, with no clear D. This CDR3 spans 12 amino acids. Looked up from germline, CDR1 is SEHNR and CDR2 is FQNEAQ (reference sequence). Trimming shortened V by 5 bases and J by 5 bases, and 4 bases separated the two germline ends.

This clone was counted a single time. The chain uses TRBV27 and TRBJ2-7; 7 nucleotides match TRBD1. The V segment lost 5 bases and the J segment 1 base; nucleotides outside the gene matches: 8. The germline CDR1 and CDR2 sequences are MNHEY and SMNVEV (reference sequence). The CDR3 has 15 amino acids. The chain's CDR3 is CASSPRGRTSYEQYF. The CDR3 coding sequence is TGTGCCAGCAGTCCAAGGGGGCGAACGTCCTACGAGCAGTACTTC.

The chain's CDR3 is CASSRGGQGANTEAFF. The CDR3 DNA sequence: TGTGCCAGCAGCCGAGGGGGACAGGGGGCGAACACTGAAGCTTTCTTT. The chain joins TRBV7-9 to TRBJ1-1, with TRBD1 matching 12 bases. CDR1 and CDR2 from the germline V gene are SEHNR and FQNEAQ (reference sequence). V shed 5 bases, J shed 1 base, and the junction held 5 bases outside the gene matches. The length of the CDR3 is 16 residues.

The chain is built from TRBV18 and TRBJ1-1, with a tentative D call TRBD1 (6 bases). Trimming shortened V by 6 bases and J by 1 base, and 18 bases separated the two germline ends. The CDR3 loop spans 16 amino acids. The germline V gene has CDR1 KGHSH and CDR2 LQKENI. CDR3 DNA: TGTGCCAGCTCCCAAATGGCCGGGACACCGAACACTGAAGCTTTCTTT. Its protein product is CASSQMAGTPNTEAFF.

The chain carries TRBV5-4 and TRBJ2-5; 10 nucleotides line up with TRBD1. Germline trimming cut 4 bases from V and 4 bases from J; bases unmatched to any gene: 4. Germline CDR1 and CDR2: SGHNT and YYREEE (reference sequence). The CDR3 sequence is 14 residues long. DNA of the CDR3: TGTGCCAGCAGCACAAGGACAGGGGGAGAGACCCAGTACTTC. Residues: CASSTRTGGETQYF.

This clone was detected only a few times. Here the CDR3 reads CATSRAMAGESYEQYF. In nucleotides, the CDR3 is TGTGCCACCAGCAGAGCCATGGCAGGGGAGTCCTACGAGCAGTACTTC. J is TRBJ2-7 and V is TRBV15, with D maybe TRBD1 (6 bases). The CDR3 is 16 amino acids. Trimming left V 1 base short and J 1 base short, with 14 bases between. The germline CDR1 and CDR2 sequences are LNHNV and YYDKDF (reference sequence).

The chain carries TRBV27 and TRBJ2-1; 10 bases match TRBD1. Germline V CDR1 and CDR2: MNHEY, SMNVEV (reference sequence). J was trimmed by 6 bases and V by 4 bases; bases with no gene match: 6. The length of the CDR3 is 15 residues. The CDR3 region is CASSSETGGFNEQFF. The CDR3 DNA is TGTGCCAGCAGTTCCGAGACAGGGGGCTTCAATGAGCAGTTCTTC.

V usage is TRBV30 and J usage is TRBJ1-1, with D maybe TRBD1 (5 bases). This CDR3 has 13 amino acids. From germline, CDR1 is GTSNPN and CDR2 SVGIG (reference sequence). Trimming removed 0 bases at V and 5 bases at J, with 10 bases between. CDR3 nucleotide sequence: TGTGCCTGGAGTGTATTTAGGGGAACTGAAGCTTTCTTT. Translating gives CAWSVFRGTEAFF.